This record looks at one T cell receptor beta chain sequence and its context. The assay was immunoSEQ multiplex PCR, and TCRdb's table has in-frame clones only and misses some. The sample records tens of thousands of clones, more than 70% being singletons. These data belong to a study of blood T cell repertoires in COVID-19. Study information: T cells, B-cell-depleted T cells, or PBMCs supplied cDNA or gDNA.

With V trimmed by 6 bases and J by 6 bases, 12 bases remained unmatched. Germline assignment: CDR1 SGHVS and CDR2 FNYEAQ. The CDR3 has 16 residues. The gene calls are TRBV7-6 and TRBJ1-5; TRBD1 agrees at 9 bases. The clonotype originates from a woman aged 80 or over with acute or convalescent COVID-19. Sequenced material: peripheral blood. The CDR3: CASSQDRGVRCQPQHF. Written as DNA, the CDR3 is TGTGCCAGCAGTCAAGACAGGGGGGTCAGGTGTCAGCCCCAGCATTTT.